Presented here are 32 T cell receptor beta chains from one specimen sequenced in a study of T cell clonality in common variable immunodeficiency. Some clones are missing from TCRdb's copy, which holds only in-frame ones; the method was immunoSEQ multiplex PCR. The sample contains almost 20,000 clones, none occurring once; around 2.6% lies in the top ten. Notes on the study in general: In common variable immunodeficiency, TCR beta chains reportedly carried fewer deletions and N-nucleotide insertions.

Their antigens are not known. The material sequenced was peripheral blood mononuclear cells. These TCRs come from a human donor with common variable immunodeficiency.

This clone has a handful of counts. From the germline J gene comes the end of the CDR3, since the read stops 3 residues before it. V gene TRBV7-9 combines with J gene TRBJ2-7, with D tentatively TRBD1 (6 bases). The CDR3 covers 15 residues. Germline V CDR1 and CDR2: SEHNR, FQNEAQ (reference sequence). V was trimmed by 1 base and J by 3 bases, leaving 13 bases between them. The covered CDR3 bases are TGTGCCAGCAGCTTAGGGCAGGGGTGGCTCTACGAG. It codes for CASSLGQGWLYE. The whole CDR3 sequence reads CASSLGQGWLYEQYF.

This clone came up a few times. The read ends 3 residues shy of where the CDR3 ends; the end is completed using the germline J gene. The gene calls are TRBV18 and TRBJ1-1; possible D gene TRBD1, 6 bases. In germline, CDR1 is KGHSH, CDR2 LQKENI. V lost 4 bases, J lost 4 bases, and 13 bases lay in between. The CDR3 totals 14 residues. CDR3 DNA (partial): TGTGCCAGCTCACTACAGGGCTTAGGCACTGAA. Amino acid sequence: CASSLQGLGTE. The CDR3 as a whole reads CASSLQGLGTEAFF.

There are a few counts of this clone. The CDR3 end is not reached by the read, which stops 3 residues before it; the germline J gene fills it in. The chain couples TRBV30 to TRBJ2-1; 12 positions agree with TRBD2. Germline CDR1 reads GTSNPN; CDR2 reads SVGIG (reference sequence). The CDR3 covers 14 residues. Trimming at V came to 5 bases and at J to 3 bases, leaving 2 bases not matched to a gene. CDR3 sequence reads: CAWGTSGLYNEQFF. The CDR3 bases that were read are TGTGCCTGGGGGACTAGCGGGCTCTACAATGAG.

With regard to this clone: From the germline J gene comes the end of the CDR3, since the read stops 3 residues before it. The V gene is TRBV2, the J gene TRBJ1-5; perhaps TRBD1 as D (5 bases). Germline loops: CDR1 SNHLY, CDR2 FYNNEI. The CDR3 extends over 13 amino acids. V lost 7 bases, J lost 5 bases, and 12 bases lay in between. The sequenced part of the CDR3 DNA is TGTGCCAGCAAAGACAGACCCGATCAGCCC. Its translation is CASKDRPDQP. The whole CDR3 sequence is CASKDRPDQPQHF.

This clone was seen more than once but under ten times. With the read ending 3 residues before the CDR3 end, the germline J gene is used to fill in that end. V and J are TRBV20-1 and TRBJ2-5; TRBD2 agrees at 12 bases. This CDR3 is 16 amino acids long. Germline-derived CDR1 and CDR2 are DFQATT and SNEGSKA (reference sequence). V shed 5 bases and J 2 bases; nucleotides not matched to a gene: 9. This chain's CDR3 is CSAPSGGVEWQETQYF. CDR3 DNA, as far as it was read: TGCAGTGCTCCTAGCGGGGGGGTGGAGTGGCAAGAGACC.

Notes on this clone: One end of the junction fails to match germline, which may point to a read error. The read halts 3 residues ahead of the CDR3 end, with the missing end drawn from the germline J gene. The chain joins TRBV7-7 to TRBJ2-1; 9 bases are shared with TRBD2. Germline V gives CDR1 SSHAT, CDR2 FNYEAQ (reference sequence). The CDR3 has 15 amino acids. CDR3 amino acids: CASSSKREDPNEQFF. The sequenced part of the CDR3 DNA is TGTGCTAGCAGCTCAAAGCGGGAGGATCCCAATGAG. Combining the CDR3 with reference TRBV7-7 and TRBJ2-1 gives the whole variable domain GAGVSQSPRYKVTKRGQDVTLRCDPISSHATLYWYQQALGQGPEFLTYFNYEAQPDKSGLPSDRFSAERPEGSISTLTIQRTEQRDSAMYRCASSSKREDPNEQFFGPGTRLTVL.

This clone was seen more than once but under ten times. CDR3 amino acids: CASSISGQGNQPQHF. CDR3 DNA (partial): TGTGCCAGTAGTATTTCCGGACAGGGGAATCAGCCC. V and J are TRBV19 and TRBJ1-5; the match to TRBD1 covers 9 bases. Read sequence stops 3 residues before the CDR3 end, and the germline J gene provides the missing end. The CDR3 is made up of 15 amino acids. Germline V gene sequence: CDR1 LNHDA, CDR2 SQIVND (reference sequence). Germline trimming cut 3 bases from V and 4 bases from J; bases unmatched to any gene: 4.

This CDR3 reads CASSSDRAIFGELFF. The DNA read from the CDR3 is TGTGCCAGCTCATCGGACAGGGCCATCTTCGGGGAG. This chain joins TRBV18 and TRBJ2-2; 8 nucleotides line up with TRBD1. The CDR3 end is not reached by the read, which stops 3 residues before it; the germline J gene fills it in. V was pared by 5 bases and J by 7 bases, with 9 bases of the junction left unmatched. Germline V lookup: CDR1 KGHSH, CDR2 LQKENI. The CDR3 loop spans 15 amino acids.

This clone is judged medium-sized (0.01 to 0.1%). The read ends 3 residues before the CDR3 terminus; that terminus is restored from the germline J gene. The V gene is TRBV5-6, the J gene TRBJ2-5, with D perhaps matching TRBD1 (6 bases). The germline CDR1 and CDR2 sequences are SGHDT and YYEEEE. The CDR3 length is 13 residues. V lost 4 bases, J lost 2 bases, and 9 bases lay in between. The CDR3 reads CASSLDRQETQYF. The DNA read from the CDR3 is TGTGCCAGCAGCCTGGACAGACAAGAGACC.

Concerning this clone itself: The CDR3 extends 3 residues past the end of the read, so its final part is completed from the germline J gene. The chain combines TRBV30 with TRBJ1-5; 7 bases fit TRBD1. Per the germline V gene, CDR1 is GTSNPN and CDR2 is SVGIG (reference sequence). Losses at the gene ends were 2 bases for V and 2 bases for J; bases not matched to a gene: 9. CDR3 size: 16 residues. CDR3 bases read: TGTGCCTGGAGTAATAGGGGGCTTAGTGGCAATCAGCCC. Protein product: CAWSNRGLSGNQP. From start to end, the CDR3 is CAWSNRGLSGNQPQHF.

This clone was counted between two and nine times. Partial CDR3 DNA: TGTGCCAGCAGTGTCACCTCAGTGGCTCCAAATCAGCCC. It codes for CASSVTSVAPNQP. The full CDR3 is CASSVTSVAPNQPQHF. This rearrangement joins TRBV6-1 to TRBJ1-5; D not certain. The read finishes 3 residues shy of the CDR3 end, and the germline J gene is used to complete it. This CDR3 comprises 16 residues. Trimming took 4 bases from V and 4 from J, leaving 17 bases between them. Germline V gene sequence: CDR1 MNHNS, CDR2 SASEGT.

This clone was observed a few times. The sequence runs out 3 residues before the end of the CDR3; the remainder is reconstructed from the germline J gene. This rearrangement joins TRBV19 to TRBJ2-6, with D hard to call. The CDR3 totals 17 residues. Germline CDR1 reads LNHDA; CDR2 reads SQIVND (reference sequence). V gave up 1 base and J gave up 0 bases, with 10 bases separating them. The CDR3 spells CASSIGYSRSGANVLTF. CDR3 bases read: TGTGCCAGTAGTATAGGGTACAGTCGCTCTGGGGCCAACGTC.

Comment on this clone: The observed sequence ends 3 residues before the CDR3 terminus, with the missing tail filled in from the germline J gene. The chain links TRBV7-2 to TRBJ2-5; no firm D call. V shed 7 bases and J shed 1 base, with 13 bases lying between them. This CDR3 comprises 14 residues. Germline lookup yields CDR1 SGHTA and CDR2 FQGNSA. Partial CDR3 DNA: TGTGCCAGCAACTTGTCGGGTGGCCAAGAGACC. This gives the protein CASNLSGGQET. The whole CDR3 protein is CASNLSGGQETQYF.

This clone came up a few times. The read comes to an end 3 residues before the CDR3 does, leaving the germline J gene to fill in the end. The chain employs TRBV6-2 or TRBV6-3 and TRBJ2-7; perhaps TRBD2 as D (7 bases). Germline loops: CDR1 MNHEY, CDR2 SVGEGT. The CDR3 spans 15 residues. V shed 0 bases and J shed 3 bases, with 12 bases lying between them. CDR3 DNA, as far as it was read: TGTGCCAGCAGTTACTCATCGGGGGGCGGCTACGAG. It is translated as CASSYSSGGGYE. The whole CDR3 sequence is CASSYSSGGGYEQYF.

As regards this clone: The CDR3 end lies 3 residues beyond the end of the read and is filled in from the germline J gene. The V gene is TRBV18, the J gene TRBJ2-3, with 9 bases lining up with TRBD1. The germline V gene has CDR1 KGHSH and CDR2 LQKENI. The CDR3 runs to 15 residues. V was pared by 3 bases and J by 1 base, with 2 bases of the junction left unmatched. The CDR3 region is CASSPRDRGTDTQYF. Partial CDR3 DNA: TGTGCCAGCTCACCCCGGGACAGGGGCACAGATACG.

This clone was seen a few times. The read gets to within 3 residues of the CDR3 end, and the germline J gene fills in the rest. This rearrangement joins TRBV6-2 or TRBV6-3 to TRBJ2-3, with a weak D call TRBD2 (5 bases). From germline, CDR1 is MNHEY and CDR2 SVGEGT. V was cut by 9 bases and J by 0 bases, with 13 bases left in between. This CDR3 is built from 14 residues. The CDR3 reads CASSRVPSTDTQYF. The sequenced CDR3 bases are TGTGCCAGTTCGCGGGTTCCTAGCACAGATACG.

A few counts support this clone. The read comes to an end 3 residues before the CDR3 does, leaving the germline J gene to fill in the end. The rearrangement uses TRBV7-6 and TRBJ1-5; 7 bases align to TRBD1. J lost 7 bases, V lost 5 bases, and 5 bases had no gene match. Germline CDR1 is SGHVS and CDR2 is FNYEAQ. This CDR3 is built from 13 residues. The CDR3 DNA, read in part, is TGTGCCAGCAGCCTCGACAGGGAGCAGCCC. This sequence encodes CASSLDREQP. The entire CDR3 protein is CASSLDREQPQHF.

This clone has at least ten counts. The CDR3 goes on 3 residues after the read ends, and that part is filled in from the germline J gene. This chain uses TRBV20-1 with TRBJ1-5, with 7 bases matching TRBD1. The CDR3 runs to 14 residues. The germline gives CDR1 DFQATT, CDR2 SNEGSKA (reference sequence). The sequenced CDR3 bases are TGCAGTGCTAGAGATAGGACAGGAGTTTTTCCC. It translates to CSARDRTGVFP. From start to end, the CDR3 is CSARDRTGVFPQHF.

This clone was recorded a few times. The read finishes 3 residues shy of the CDR3 end, and the germline J gene is used to complete it. V and J are TRBV7-9 and TRBJ1-2, with D unresolved. With 1 base removed from V and 7 bases from J, the gap between germline ends came to 13 bases. The CDR3 has 14 residues. Germline V gives CDR1 SEHNR, CDR2 FQNEAQ (reference sequence). CDR3 DNA, as far as it was read: TGTGCCAGCAGCTTAGTGCGGGGTCTGGGTGGC. Translated: CASSLVRGLGG. The whole CDR3 sequence reads CASSLVRGLGGYTF.

Only a few counts were recorded for this clone. The CDR3 end falls 3 residues outside the read, so it is completed with the germline J gene. The rearrangement joins TRBV18 to TRBJ2-4; D is perhaps TRBD1 (5 bases). The V end was cut by 0 bases, the J end by 6 bases, with 12 bases between. Germline V gene lookup returns CDR1 KGHSH and CDR2 LQKENI. CDR3 size: 15 residues. CDR3 DNA, as far as it was read: TGTGCCAGCTCACCACCATCGGCCAGGGTAAACATT. Residues: CASSPPSARVNI. The full CDR3 reads CASSPPSARVNIQYF.

Concerning this clone itself: The sequence runs out 3 residues before the end of the CDR3; the remainder is reconstructed from the germline J gene. The rearrangement links TRBV18 to TRBJ2-7; D might be TRBD1 (5 bases). V lost 5 bases and J lost 4, with 9 bases in between. Germline V CDR1 and CDR2: KGHSH, LQKENI. The length of the CDR3 is 12 residues. CDR3 amino acids: CASSTQGYEQYF. CDR3 DNA (partial): TGTGCCAGCTCAACTCAGGGTTACGAG.

In its sample, this clone was seen a few times. The read ends 3 residues before the CDR3 terminus; that terminus is restored from the germline J gene. V is TRBV7-2 and J is TRBJ2-5; 10 bases line up with TRBD2. CDR1 is SGHTA and CDR2 is FQGNSA in the germline V gene. This CDR3 is 16 amino acids long. After removal of 0 bases from V and 2 bases from J, the junction contained 3 bases not matched to a gene. CDR3 sequence reads: CASSLAVTSGQETQYF. Incomplete CDR3 DNA: TGTGCCAGCAGCTTAGCCGTGACTAGCGGGCAAGAGACC.

With regard to this clone: The read falls 3 residues short of the CDR3 end, and the missing part is taken from the germline J gene. The chain couples TRBV30 to TRBJ2-5, with D possibly TRBD1 on 5 matching bases. Germline values: CDR1 GTSNPN, CDR2 SVGIG (reference sequence). This CDR3 comprises 12 residues. The ends were cut back, 7 bases at V and 7 bases at J, with 16 bases in the middle. Incomplete CDR3 DNA: TGTGCCTTCCCCGGGCAGGGCGGGACC. This translates into CAFPGQGGT. The CDR3, in full, reads CAFPGQGGTQYF. Looking up the rest from reference TRBV30 and TRBJ2-5 gives the full variable domain: SQTIHQWPATLVQPVGSPLSLECTVEGTSNPNLYWYRQAAGRGLQLLFYSVGIGQISSEVPQNLSASRPQDRQFILSSKKLLLSDSGFYLCAFPGQGGTQYFGPGTRLLVL.

This clone was seen only a few times. From the germline J gene comes the end of the CDR3, since the read stops 3 residues before it. This chain uses TRBV5-1 with TRBJ2-7; perhaps TRBD1 as D (7 bases). The germline V gene has CDR1 SGHRS and CDR2 YFSETQ. The ends were cut back, 5 bases at V and 3 bases at J, with 18 bases in the middle. The CDR3 is 15 amino acids. Here the CDR3 reads CASSTPEGANYEQYF. CDR3 DNA (partial): TGCGCCAGCAGTACCCCGGAGGGGGCTAACTACGAG.

Here the CDR3 reads CASSPPLLTGELFF. CDR3 DNA, as far as it was read: TGTGCCAGCTCACCACCGTTATTGACCGGGGAG. This chain uses TRBV18 with TRBJ2-2; D unresolved. The read terminates 3 residues before the CDR3 end, so the remaining end is supplied by the germline J gene. Per germline, CDR1 KGHSH and CDR2 LQKENI. The germline V and J ends were trimmed by 0 bases and 5 bases, with 7 bases remaining between them. There are 14 residues in the CDR3.

The sample holds a few counts of this clone. The CDR3 loop reads CASSPGTLGYGYTF. CDR3 bases read: TGTGCCAGCTCACCCGGGACACTCGGCTATGGC. The rearrangement joins TRBV18 to TRBJ1-2; maybe TRBD1 (6 bases). The observed sequence ends 3 residues before the CDR3 terminus, with the missing tail filled in from the germline J gene. The V and J ends lost 3 bases and 4 bases respectively, with 12 bases between them. The CDR3 is made up of 14 amino acids. From germline, CDR1 is KGHSH and CDR2 LQKENI.

As to this clone: The read is 3 residues too short to cover the CDR3 end, so that end is filled in from the germline J gene. The gene calls are TRBV19 and TRBJ1-6; D gene unclear. The V and J ends lost 5 bases and 1 base respectively, with 12 bases between them. Germline V lookup: CDR1 LNHDA, CDR2 SQIVND (reference sequence). The CDR3 has 16 amino acids. This chain's CDR3 is CASSPRGGSYNSPLHF. Partial CDR3 DNA: TGTGCCAGTAGTCCCCGCGGAGGTTCCTATAATTCACCC.

In regard to this clone: The read stops 3 residues short of the end of the CDR3; the missing end is completed from the germline J gene. V gene TRBV7-3 combines with J gene TRBJ1-1, with D uncertain. Trimming took off 3 bases at V and 0 bases at J, with 14 bases between the two ends. The CDR3 runs 16 residues. Per germline, CDR1 SGHTA and CDR2 FQGTGA. CDR3 DNA, as far as it was read: TGTGCCAGCAGCTTTAGACTTAACCCCATGAACACTGAA. The encoded protein is CASSFRLNPMNTE. The complete CDR3 sequence is CASSFRLNPMNTEAFF.

Turning to this clone: Read sequence stops 3 residues before the CDR3 end, and the germline J gene provides the missing end. This chain links TRBV18 with TRBJ2-1, with D possibly matching TRBD2 (6 bases). Trimming left V 3 bases short and J 0 bases short, with 12 bases between. The germline V gene encodes CDR1 KGHSH and CDR2 LQKENI. The CDR3 sequence is 16 residues long. The CDR3 reads CASSPRDSNSYNEQFF. CDR3 bases read: TGTGCCAGCTCACCCAGGGACTCCAACTCCTACAATGAG.

This clone was detected a few times. This CDR3 reads CASTKDRPNQPQHF. CDR3 DNA (partial): TGTGCCAGCACCAAAGACAGGCCGAATCAGCCC. This chain joins TRBV6-2 or TRBV6-3 and TRBJ1-5; the D gene is possibly TRBD1 (6 bases). The sequenced fragment ends 3 residues before the CDR3 boundary, so the rest is inferred from the germline J gene. Trimming pared 7 bases from V and 4 bases from J, leaving 14 bases between. Germline CDR1 MNHEY, CDR2 SVGEGT. This CDR3 is 14 amino acids long.

The table lists this clone with a few counts. The CDR3 extends 3 residues past the end of the read, so its final part is completed from the germline J gene. The chain is built from TRBV19 and TRBJ2-5, with TRBD1 matching over 10 bases. This CDR3 is 15 amino acids long. Losses at the gene ends were 6 bases for V and 1 base for J; bases not matched to a gene: 5. Per the germline V gene, CDR1 is LNHDA and CDR2 is SQIVND (reference sequence). CDR3 in amino acids: CASSTRTGGQETQYF. The CDR3 DNA, read in part, is TGTGCCAGTAGCACCCGGACAGGGGGCCAAGAGACC.

This clone was observed a handful of times. The sequence runs out 3 residues before the end of the CDR3; the remainder is reconstructed from the germline J gene. The rearrangement uses TRBV7-3 and TRBJ2-1; 12 bases are a match to TRBD2. V was pared by 5 bases and J by 8 bases, with 4 bases of the junction left unmatched. Germline CDR1 is SGHTA and CDR2 is FQGTGA. The CDR3 covers 14 residues. The CDR3 spells CASSTTSGSYEQFF. Partial CDR3 DNA: TGTGCCAGCAGCACGACTAGCGGGAGCTATGAG.